This T cell receptor (beta chain) was retrieved from a study of cytomegalovirus exposure and HLA in healthy donors. Study-level information: Sequencing of some 200 million T cells in an earlier analysis found more than 100 million unique TCR beta sequences.

The study, taken as a whole, reports: As a later analysis showed, several of the most significant clusters appeared to be linked to common viral pathogens.

A remark on this clone: Its antigen is not identified.

It was with 60 Vbeta and 13 Jbeta primers that the PCR ran. Generated by immunoSEQ multiplex PCR, the TCRdb table keeps only in-frame clones and is missing some. The repertoire holds 95,000 to 150,000 clones, with just over 65% as singletons. The material sequenced was PBMCs. The receptor was derived from a man younger than 35 in good health and CMV-seronegative.

The CDR3: CASSAIRGSVSGANVLTF. DNA for the CDR3: TGTGCCAGCAGCGCTATCAGGGGCAGTGTCTCTGGGGCCAACGTCCTGACTTTC. The gene calls are TRBV14 and TRBJ2-6; TRBD1 is a possible D gene (6 bases). Germline V gives CDR1 SGHDN, CDR2 FVKESK. Deletions cut 5 bases from V and 0 bases from J, with 17 bases between. CDR3 length equals 18 residues.